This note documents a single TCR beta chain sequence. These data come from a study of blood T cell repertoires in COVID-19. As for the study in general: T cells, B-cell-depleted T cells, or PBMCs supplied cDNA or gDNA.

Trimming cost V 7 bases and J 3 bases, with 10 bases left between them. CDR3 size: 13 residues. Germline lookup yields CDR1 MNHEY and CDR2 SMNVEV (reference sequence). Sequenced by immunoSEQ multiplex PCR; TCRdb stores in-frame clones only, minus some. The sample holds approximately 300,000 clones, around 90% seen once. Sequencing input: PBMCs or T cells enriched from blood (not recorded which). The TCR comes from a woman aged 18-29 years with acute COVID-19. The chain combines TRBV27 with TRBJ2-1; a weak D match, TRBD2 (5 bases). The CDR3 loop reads CASTGGHYNEQFF. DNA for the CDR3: TGTGCCAGCACGGGCGGGCACTACAATGAGCAGTTCTTC.